What follows describes a single T cell receptor beta chain. This clone appeared a single time. The target of this receptor is not known. Base quality data are lacking; no much larger clone is found one base away. These data belong to a study of T cell changes during pregnancy in multiple sclerosis (dated by TCRdb to the late 2010s). About the investigation overall: In women with multiple sclerosis, the researchers looked at how the T cell repertoire shifted as pregnancy progressed.

The library was prepared using the immunoSEQ multiplex PCR assay. Sourced from immuneACCESS, this table was stored by TCRdb with only in-frame sequences that have V and J called. A share of the clones is absent; for the studies checked, an unresolved V gene accounts for under half, and the remainder has no known explanation. The sample table holds 25,000 or so clones, of which about 90% were seen once. 5% to 7.5% of the sample rests with the top ten. The germline V gene (reference sequence) sets CDR1 to MNHNY and CDR2 to SVGAGI. V lost 0 bases and J lost 4 bases; the stretch between them is 6 bases long. Its CDR3 holds 13 amino acids, cysteine through phenylalanine. CDR3 DNA only is kept here, 39 bases in frame from base 1.

The source is a female donor with multiple sclerosis, enrolled in a pregnancy study. The input for sequencing was CD8+ T cells from peripheral blood mononuclear cells, taken before pregnancy. The rearranged segments are TRBV6-6 and TRBJ1-2; the D segment could be TRBD1, given 6 matching bases. The CDR3 has the sequence CASSYSDSYGYTF. Here is the DNA: TGTGCCAGCAGTTACTCGGACAGCTATGGCTACACCTTC.